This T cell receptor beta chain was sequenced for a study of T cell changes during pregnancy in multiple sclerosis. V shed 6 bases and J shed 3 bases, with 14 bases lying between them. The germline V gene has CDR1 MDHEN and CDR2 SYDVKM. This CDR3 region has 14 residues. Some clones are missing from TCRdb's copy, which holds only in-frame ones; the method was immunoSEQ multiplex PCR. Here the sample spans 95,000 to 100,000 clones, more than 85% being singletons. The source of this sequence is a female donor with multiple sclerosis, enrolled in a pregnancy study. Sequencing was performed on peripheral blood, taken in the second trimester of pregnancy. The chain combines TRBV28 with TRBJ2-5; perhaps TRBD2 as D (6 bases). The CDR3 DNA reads TGTGCCAGCAGAGTTCAAGGAGGGGAAGAGACCCAGTACTTC. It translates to CASRVQGGEETQYF.